The sample holds many counts of the clone carrying this TCR beta chain. Its antigen is not identified. This entry comes from a study of regulatory T cells in long-lasting Graves disease. Study in general: Graves' patients with a new diagnosis had received antithyroid drugs under 3 months.

The study's findings and limits: Investigators studied peripheral blood only, not thyroid tissue.

The TCR beta library used iRepertoire HTBI primers with Arm-PCR amplification of CDR3. MiXCR, run by TCRdb on the multiplex PCR reads, gives a single entry per CDR3 protein. Of about 220,000 distinct CDR3 sequences detected, around 20% appear once; the ten largest clones hold about 11%. As for time point: newly diagnosed GD, antithyroid drugs for less than 3 months. The authors made the TCR library using RNA they extracted from PBMCs. There are 14 residues in the CDR3. CDR1 and CDR2 (germline): MNHNS, SASEGT. V was trimmed by 5 bases and J by 0 bases, leaving 8 bases between them. These same records also appear under a second study, on T cells in Graves' hyperthyroidism and ophthalmopathy. That work adds: Most clonotypes expanded in the thyroid (above 0.001) were also present in blood.

The material sequenced was peripheral blood mononuclear cells (PBMCs), taken at new diagnosis, from a patient treated with antithyroid drugs. The chain combines TRBV6-1 with TRBJ1-3; tentatively, D is TRBD1 (5 bases). This receptor was obtained from a woman aged 25 to 45 with Graves disease. CDR3 in DNA: TGTGCCAGCAGTACAGGTACCTCTGGAAACACCATATATTTT. It encodes CASSTGTSGNTIYF.